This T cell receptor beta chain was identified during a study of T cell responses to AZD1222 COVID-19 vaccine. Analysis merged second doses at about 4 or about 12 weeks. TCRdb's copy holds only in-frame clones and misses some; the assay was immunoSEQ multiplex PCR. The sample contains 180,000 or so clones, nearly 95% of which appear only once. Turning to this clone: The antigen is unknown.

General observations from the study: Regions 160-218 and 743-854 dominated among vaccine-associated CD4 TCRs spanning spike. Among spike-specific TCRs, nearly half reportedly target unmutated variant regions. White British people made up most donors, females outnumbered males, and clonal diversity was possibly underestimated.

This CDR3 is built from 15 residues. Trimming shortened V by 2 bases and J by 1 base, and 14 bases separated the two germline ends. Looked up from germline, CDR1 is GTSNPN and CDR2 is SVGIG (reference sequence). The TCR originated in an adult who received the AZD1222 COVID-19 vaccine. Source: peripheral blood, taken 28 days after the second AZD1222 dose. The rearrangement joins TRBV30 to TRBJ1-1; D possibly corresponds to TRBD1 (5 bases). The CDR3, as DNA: TGTGCCTGGAGTTTACCGGGACGGCGGAACACTGAAGCTTTCTTT. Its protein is CAWSLPGRRNTEAFF.